This TCR beta chain appears in the sequencing data of a study of blood T cell repertoires in COVID-19. Turning to the study itself: T cells, B-cell-depleted T cells, or PBMCs provided the cDNA or gDNA that served as material.

In this sample, this clone turned up once. Clones were read by immunoSEQ multiplex PCR, and TCRdb kept only the in-frame ones, dropping some. The sample shows 450,000 to 500,000 clones, 70% to 90% of them seen only once. The CDR3 runs 16 residues. The trim removed 7 bases at V and 0 bases at J, leaving 9 bases unmatched. Germline values: CDR1 LNHDA, CDR2 SQIVND (reference sequence). The sequence derives from a human donor in a cohort sampled during active COVID-19. The sample comprised peripheral blood. V is TRBV19 and J is TRBJ1-2; TRBD1 agrees at 9 bases. In nucleotides, the CDR3 is TGTGCCAGTACCATCACCGGGACAGGGACTAACTATGGCTACACCTTC. Its protein is CASTITGTGTNYGYTF. Using reference TRBV19 and TRBJ1-2 for the parts outside the CDR3, the full variable domain is DGGITQSPKYLFRKEGQNVTLSCEQNLNHDAMYWYRQDPGQGLRLIYYSQIVNDFQKGDIAEGYSVSREKKESFPLTVTSAQKNPTAFYLCASTITGTGTNYGYTFGSGTRLTVV.